Given below is one T cell receptor beta chain in context. This specimen comes from a study of blood T cell repertoires in COVID-19. Turning to the study itself: Sites across the United States, Italy and Spain contributed samples from acute and convalescent COVID-19. Sources were T cells, B-cell-depleted T cells, or PBMCs; the material itself was cDNA or gDNA.

Cohort allocation depended upon clinical history that participants reported. Within 2 weeks of study entry, exposed participants had contacted a PCR-confirmed or clinician-diagnosed COVID-19 case. Generated by immunoSEQ multiplex PCR, the TCRdb table keeps only in-frame clones and is missing some. The table includes about 220,000 clones, about 90% detected once. CDR3 length: 13 amino acids. V was trimmed by 1 base and J by 14 bases, leaving 17 bases between them. Per germline, CDR1 SGHDN and CDR2 FVKESK. This receptor was taken from a man aged 25 to 45 who had been exposed to COVID-19. V and J are TRBV14 and TRBJ1-2; a possible D gene is TRBD1 (5 bases). What was sequenced was PBMCs or T cells enriched from blood (not recorded which). CDR3 residues: CASSQATPGGWTF. Here the CDR3 DNA reads TGTGCCAGCAGCCAAGCGACCCCCGGGGGGTGGACCTTC.